This T cell receptor beta chain stems from a study of shared T cell receptors in the human thymus (dated by TCRdb to 2020 to 2022). The study in broad terms: The study examined how self-reactive, shared T-cell receptor alpha chains are generated in the human thymus.

Library creation used the immunoSEQ multiplex PCR assay. As stored in TCRdb, this immuneACCESS dataset retains in-frame rearrangements with V and J assigned. A fraction of the clones does not appear; measured against another copy, unresolved V genes explain less than half of the discrepancy, and the remainder lacks a known reason. The sample table contains about 400,000 clones; only one count was recorded for approximately 95% of them. Approximately 0.02% of the sample lies in the top ten. The germline V gene (reference sequence) yields PRHDT for CDR1 and FYEKMQ for CDR2. V ends up 6 bases short and J 1 base short, with an unmatched junction base count of 10. The CDR3, cysteine through phenylalanine, is 16 amino acids long. Left in the record is the CDR3 DNA by itself, 48 bases read in frame from the first base. On this clone: The antigen it recognizes is unknown. No quality values exist for individual bases; no much larger clone is one base distant.

Sequencing was performed on thymocytes. This clonotype was obtained from a human donor. The sequence is built from TRBV13 and TRBJ1-2; 8 middle bases align to TRBD1. The nucleotides are TGTGCCAGCAGGTACGGACAGGGCTTCTTTAACTATGGCTACACCTTC. This translates into CASRYGQGFFNYGYTF.